These 5 T cell receptor beta chains were all obtained from the same sample, sequenced in a study of blood T cell repertoires in COVID-19. The assay was immunoSEQ multiplex PCR, and TCRdb's table has in-frame clones only and misses some. The sample has more than 55,000 clones; roughly 85% are singletons. Specimen: peripheral blood. The receptors shown here come from an elderly woman with acute or convalescent COVID-19.

The V gene is TRBV3-1 (or the pseudogene TRBV3-2), the J gene TRBJ2-3; unclear D gene. V lost 2 bases and J lost 0, with 6 bases in between. CDR3 size: 14 residues. The germline CDR1 and CDR2 sequences are LGHDT and YNNKEL (reference sequence). CDR3 in DNA: TGTGCCAGCAGCCAATCGTATAGCACAGATACGCAGTATTTT. It codes for CASSQSYSTDTQYF.

The count of this clone is one. V is TRBV23-1 and J is TRBJ2-3, with TRBD1 identical over 9 bases. TRBV23-1 is reported as an ORF; its role is uncertain. The CDR3 sequence is 16 residues long. The V and J ends lost 6 bases and 8 bases, in that order; junction bases with no gene match: 15. In DNA form, the CDR3 reads TGCGCCAGCAGACCGGGACAGGGTGCCCGCCGGGTTACGCAGTATTTT. The encoded protein is CASRPGQGARRVTQYF.

The chain employs TRBV19 and TRBJ2-7; maybe TRBD1 (7 bases). The germline CDR1 and CDR2 sequences are LNHDA and SQIVND (reference sequence). V gave up 10 bases and J gave up 6 bases, with 22 bases separating them. The CDR3 extends over 14 amino acids. The CDR3 spells CATASGTQGVEQYF. Written as DNA, the CDR3 is TGTGCCACAGCTTCCGGGACTCAGGGGGTCGAGCAGTACTTC.

The chain carries TRBV3-1 (or the pseudogene TRBV3-2) and TRBJ1-2; 10 nucleotides match TRBD1. The CDR3 has 14 residues. The V gene's germline CDR1 is LGHDT and CDR2 YNNKEL (reference sequence). The V gene end was trimmed by 8 bases and the J gene end by 7 bases; junction bases not matched to a gene: 10. CDR3 in amino acids: CASSTPDRGGGYTF. DNA for the CDR3: TGTGCCAGCTCTACCCCGGACAGGGGGGGTGGCTACACCTTC.

The chain recombines TRBV6-5 with TRBJ2-5; 8 bases match TRBD2. Germline trimming cut 5 bases from V and 2 bases from J; bases unmatched to any gene: 7. This CDR3 spans 15 amino acids. Germline CDR1 reads MNHEY; CDR2 reads SVGAGI. CDR3 sequence: CASSRGLGIQETQYF. The CDR3 coding sequence is TGTGCCAGCAGTCGGGGACTAGGAATACAAGAGACCCAGTACTTC.